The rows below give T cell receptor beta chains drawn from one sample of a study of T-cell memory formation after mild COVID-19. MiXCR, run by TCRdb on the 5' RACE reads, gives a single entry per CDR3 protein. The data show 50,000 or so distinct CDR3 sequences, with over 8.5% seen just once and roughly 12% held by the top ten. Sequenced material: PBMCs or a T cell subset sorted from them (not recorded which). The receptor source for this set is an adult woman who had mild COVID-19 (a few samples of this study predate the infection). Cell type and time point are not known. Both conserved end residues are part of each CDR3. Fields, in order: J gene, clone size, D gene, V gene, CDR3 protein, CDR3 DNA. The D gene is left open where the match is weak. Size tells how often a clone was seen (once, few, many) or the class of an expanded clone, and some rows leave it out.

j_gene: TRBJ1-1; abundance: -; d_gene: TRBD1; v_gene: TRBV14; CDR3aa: CATGVSFTEAFF; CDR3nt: TGTGCGACAGGGGTGAGTTTCACTGAAGCTTTCTTT
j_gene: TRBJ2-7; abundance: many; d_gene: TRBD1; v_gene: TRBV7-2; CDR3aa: CASSTHPRGSTYEQYF; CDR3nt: TGTGCCAGCAGCACCCACCCCAGGGGGTCAACCTACGAGCAGTACTTC
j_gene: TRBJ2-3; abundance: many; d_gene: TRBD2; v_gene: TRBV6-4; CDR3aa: CASSDSSGGTDTQYF; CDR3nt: TGTGCCAGCAGTGACTCTAGCGGGGGCACAGATACGCAGTATTTT
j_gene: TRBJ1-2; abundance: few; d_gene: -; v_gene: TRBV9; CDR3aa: CASSVDPGLRGYTF; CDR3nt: TGTGCCAGCAGCGTAGATCCAGGACTGAGGGGCTACACCTTC
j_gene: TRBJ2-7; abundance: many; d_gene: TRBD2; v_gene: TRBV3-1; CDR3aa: CASSPSQVITSGRYEQYF; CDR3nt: TGTGCCAGCAGCCCGAGCCAGGTGATTACTAGCGGGAGATACGAGCAGTACTTC
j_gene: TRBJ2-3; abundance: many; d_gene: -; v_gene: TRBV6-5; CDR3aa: CASRPSEGDTQYF; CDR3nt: TGTGCCAGCAGGCCTTCCGAAGGAGATACGCAGTATTTT
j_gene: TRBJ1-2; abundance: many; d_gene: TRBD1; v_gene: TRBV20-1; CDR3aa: CSAGGTGSYGYTF; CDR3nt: TGCAGTGCTGGAGGGACAGGGAGCTATGGCTACACCTTC
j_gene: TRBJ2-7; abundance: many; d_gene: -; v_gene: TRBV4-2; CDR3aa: CASSQDLWQSSYEQYF; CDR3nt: TGTGCCAGCAGCCAAGACCTCTGGCAGAGCTCCTACGAGCAGTACTTC
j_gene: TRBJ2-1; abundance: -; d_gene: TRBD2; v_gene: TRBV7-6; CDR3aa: CASSLASGGANEQFF; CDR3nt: TGTGCCAGCAGCTTAGCTAGCGGGGGGGCCAATGAGCAGTTCTTC
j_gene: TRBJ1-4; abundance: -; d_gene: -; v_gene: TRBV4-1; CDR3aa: CASSPDRANEKLFF; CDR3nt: TGCGCCAGCAGCCCGGATAGGGCTAATGAAAAACTGTTTTTT
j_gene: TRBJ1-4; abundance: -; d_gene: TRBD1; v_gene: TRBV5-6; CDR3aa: CASSSPGTGSEKLFF; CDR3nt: TGTGCCAGCAGCTCACCCGGGACAGGGTCTGAAAAACTGTTTTTT
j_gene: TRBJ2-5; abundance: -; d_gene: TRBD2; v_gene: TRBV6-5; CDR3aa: CASSRTSGSQETQYF; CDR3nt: TGTGCCAGCAGTCGGACTAGCGGGAGCCAAGAGACCCAGTACTTC
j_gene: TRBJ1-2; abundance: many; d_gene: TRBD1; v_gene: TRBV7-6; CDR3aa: CASSPRTGGYGYTF; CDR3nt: TGTGCCAGCAGCCCGCGGACAGGGGGCTATGGCTACACCTTC
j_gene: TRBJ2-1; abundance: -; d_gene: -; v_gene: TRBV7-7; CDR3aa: CASSAGAGGEFNEQFF; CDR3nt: TGTGCTAGCAGCGCGGGGGCTGGGGGCGAATTTAATGAGCAGTTCTTC
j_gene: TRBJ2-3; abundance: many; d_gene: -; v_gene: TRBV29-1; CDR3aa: CSVDESGWADTQYF; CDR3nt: TGCAGCGTGGATGAGTCAGGGTGGGCAGATACGCAGTATTTT
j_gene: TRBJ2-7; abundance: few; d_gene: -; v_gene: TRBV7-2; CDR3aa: CASSLSTKRDEQYF; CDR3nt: TGTGCCAGCAGCTTATCGACCAAAAGGGACGAGCAGTACTTC
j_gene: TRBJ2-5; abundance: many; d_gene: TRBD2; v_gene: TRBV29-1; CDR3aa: CSAGLAVLGTQYF; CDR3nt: TGCAGCGCCGGACTAGCGGTCCTGGGGACCCAGTACTTC
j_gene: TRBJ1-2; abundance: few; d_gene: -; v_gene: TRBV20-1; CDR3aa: CSALSPTDSGYTF; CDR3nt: TGCAGTGCCCTCTCACCGACAGATAGTGGCTACACCTTC
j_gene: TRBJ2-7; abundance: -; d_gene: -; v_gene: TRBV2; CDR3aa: CASSVGRGAYEQYF; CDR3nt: TGTGCCAGCAGTGTCGGTAGGGGGGCCTACGAGCAGTACTTC
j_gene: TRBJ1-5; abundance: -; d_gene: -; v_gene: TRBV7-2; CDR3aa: CASSLRRGVNQPQHF; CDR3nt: TGTGCCAGCAGCTTAAGAAGGGGAGTCAATCAGCCCCAGCATTTT
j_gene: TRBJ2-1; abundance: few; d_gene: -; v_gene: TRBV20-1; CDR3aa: CSAREWPGINNEQFF; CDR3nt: TGCAGTGCTAGAGAATGGCCAGGGATCAACAATGAGCAGTTCTTC
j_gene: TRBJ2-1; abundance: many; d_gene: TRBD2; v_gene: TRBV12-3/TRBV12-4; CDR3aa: CASSLRGGYNEQFF; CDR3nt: TGTGCCAGCAGTCTACGGGGGGGGTACAATGAGCAGTTCTTC
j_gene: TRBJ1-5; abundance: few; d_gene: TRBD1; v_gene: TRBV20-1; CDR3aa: CSARERYRGRIPNQPQHF; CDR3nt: TGCAGTGCTAGAGAGCGATACAGGGGGCGAATTCCCAATCAGCCCCAGCATTTT
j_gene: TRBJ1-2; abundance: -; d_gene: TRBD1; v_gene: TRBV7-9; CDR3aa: CASSGTGDNYGYTF; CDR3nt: TGTGCCAGCTCCGGGACAGGGGATAACTATGGCTACACCTTC
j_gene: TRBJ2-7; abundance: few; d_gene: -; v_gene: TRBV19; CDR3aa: CASSQSAHEQYF; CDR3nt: TGTGCCAGTAGTCAAAGCGCTCACGAGCAGTACTTC
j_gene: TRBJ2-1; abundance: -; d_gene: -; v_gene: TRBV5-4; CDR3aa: CASSLAARDEQFF; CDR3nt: TGTGCCAGCAGCTTGGCAGCGCGGGATGAGCAGTTCTTC
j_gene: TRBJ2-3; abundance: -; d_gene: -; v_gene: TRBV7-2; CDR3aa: CASSLAGQISTDTQYF; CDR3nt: TGTGCCAGCAGCTTAGCCGGGCAGATTAGCACAGATACGCAGTATTTT